Following are 26 T cell receptor beta chains from one sample sequenced in a study of cytotoxic CD8 clonotypes in ibrutinib-treated CLL. Profiling relied on immunoSEQ multiplex PCR, and the TCRdb table lists in-frame clones only, not all of them. The table shows hundreds of thousands of clones, with about three quarters occurring only once. This material consisted of PBMCs, taken after 12 months of ibrutinib treatment. All receptors derive from a human donor with chronic lymphocytic leukemia.

This chain joins TRBV2 and TRBJ2-7; 10 bases align to TRBD2. The CDR3 totals 15 residues. With V trimmed by 7 bases and J by 2 bases, 8 bases remained unmatched. Germline CDR1 SNHLY, CDR2 FYNNEI. The CDR3 DNA sequence: TGTGCCAGCAACCCGGGACTAGCGTCCGCCTACGAGCAGTACTTC. Residues: CASNPGLASAYEQYF.

This clone turned up a few times. V usage is TRBV4-3 and J usage is TRBJ2-2, with 12 bases identical to TRBD2. Losses at the gene ends were 4 bases for V and 6 bases for J; bases not matched to a gene: 18. The CDR3 totals 20 residues. Germline CDR1 is LGHNA and CDR2 is YSLEER. The CDR3 DNA reads TGCGCCAGCAGCCCCTCGATCGGACTAGCGGGATGGGGGTTCTCCGGGGAGCTGTTTTTT. Residues: CASSPSIGLAGWGFSGELFF.

In its sample, this clone was seen a few times. The chain carries TRBV6-5 and TRBJ1-5; 9 nucleotides line up with TRBD1. The CDR3 length is 14 residues. Germline CDR1 and CDR2: MNHEY and SVGAGI. J lost 7 bases, V lost 5 bases, and 6 bases had no gene match. The CDR3 nucleotides are TGTGCCAGCAGTCAACCGGGACAGGGCCAGCCCCAGCATTTT. Protein sequence: CASSQPGQGQPQHF.

The V and J genes are TRBV5-1 and TRBJ2-2; TRBD1 is a possible D gene (5 bases). From germline, CDR1 is SGHRS and CDR2 YFSETQ. This CDR3 has 15 residues. V lost 0 bases to trimming and J lost 6 bases, with 12 bases between them. CDR3 residues: CASSLVHQGSGELFF. In nucleotides, the CDR3 is TGCGCCAGCAGCTTGGTTCATCAGGGCTCCGGGGAGCTGTTTTTT.

This rearrangement joins TRBV6-5 to TRBJ1-1; tentatively, D is TRBD1 (6 bases). This CDR3 is 14 amino acids long. The germline V gene encodes CDR1 MNHEY and CDR2 SVGAGI. V was shortened by 0 bases and J by 5 bases, with 10 bases between the two germline ends. CDR3 sequence (DNA): TGTGCCAGCAGTTACTCGGGGGCAGGAACTGAAGCTTTCTTT. Protein sequence: CASSYSGAGTEAFF.

This clone was recorded at least ten times. This chain joins TRBV28 and TRBJ2-7; D is unclear. V lost 10 bases and J lost 4, with 8 bases in between. There are 10 residues in the CDR3. Per the germline V gene, CDR1 is MDHEN and CDR2 is SYDVKM. CDR3 in DNA: TGTGCCATATCAAAGTACGAGCAGTACTTC. Protein product: CAISKYEQYF.

This clone was picked up one time. V and J are TRBV7-3 and TRBJ1-2; perhaps TRBD1 as D (5 bases). Germline V lookup: CDR1 SGHTA, CDR2 FQGTGA. This CDR3 is built from 17 residues. The ends were cut back, 3 bases at V and 8 bases at J, with 25 bases in the middle. The CDR3 region is CASSLNQSAGHYGGYTF. The CDR3 coding sequence is TGTGCCAGCAGCTTGAATCAATCGGCGGGGCACTATGGAGGCTACACCTTC.

This clone showed up just once. The V call is TRBV18, the J call TRBJ2-5; the match to TRBD2 covers 7 bases. Germline V gene sequence: CDR1 KGHSH, CDR2 LQKENI. The CDR3 is 15 residues long. After removal of 3 bases from V and 5 bases from J, the junction contained 9 bases not matched to a gene. DNA for the CDR3: TGTGCCAGCTCACCGGGGGGGACCCCTCGGGAGACCCAGTACTTC. This codes for CASSPGGTPRETQYF.

This clone appeared a few times. V gene TRBV14 combines with J gene TRBJ1-1; D is uncertain. Germline V gives CDR1 SGHDN, CDR2 FVKESK. This CDR3 contains 12 residues. Trimming removed 4 bases at V and 2 bases at J, with 5 bases between. CDR3 coding DNA: TGTGCCAGCAGCCCCTTTAACACTGAAGCTTTCTTT. This encodes CASSPFNTEAFF.

V and J are TRBV5-1 and TRBJ1-5; 9 bases are a match to TRBD1. V shed 0 bases and J 5 bases; nucleotides not matched to a gene: 6. Germline CDR1 and CDR2: SGHRS and YFSETQ. This CDR3 is 16 amino acids long. Written as DNA, the CDR3 is TGCGCCAGCAGCTTGGGGACAGGGGCTGGGGATCAGCCCCAGCATTTT. Translation: CASSLGTGAGDQPQHF.

V is TRBV4-2 and J is TRBJ1-4, with D unresolved. V was pared by 2 bases and J by 8 bases, with 12 bases between. Looked up from germline, CDR1 is LGHNA and CDR2 is YNFKEQ. The CDR3 runs to 14 residues. This chain's CDR3 is CASSQLGYKEKLFF. CDR3 coding DNA: TGTGCCAGCAGCCAATTGGGGTATAAGGAAAAACTGTTTTTT.

J is TRBJ2-3 and V is TRBV5-8, with 11 bases matching TRBD2. Germline CDR1 and CDR2: SGHTS and YDEGEE. This CDR3 has 17 residues. Trimming took 0 bases from V and 10 from J; bases not matched to a gene: 13. The CDR3: CASSLVAGSSGGPSQYF. The CDR3 nucleotides are TGTGCCAGCAGCTTGGTGGCCGGTTCTAGCGGGGGGCCCTCGCAGTATTTT.

As regards this clone: The same CDR3 also results from other DNA sequences found in this sample. The rearrangement links TRBV4-3 to TRBJ1-4; TRBD1 matches at 7 bases. The CDR3 is made up of 17 amino acids. Germline assignment: CDR1 LGHNA and CDR2 YSLEER. The V and J ends lost 4 bases and 4 bases, in that order; junction bases with no gene match: 12. The CDR3 region has the DNA TGCGCCAGCAGCCCGATCGGACAGGCGGAATTTAATGAAAAACTGTTTTTT. This translates into CASSPIGQAEFNEKLFF.

In this sample, this clone turned up a few times. This sequence joins TRBV6-5 and TRBJ1-2, with D tentatively TRBD1 (5 bases). The CDR3 is made up of 14 amino acids. Trimming took 6 bases from V and 6 from J, leaving 17 bases between them. Germline CDR1 MNHEY, CDR2 SVGAGI. This CDR3 is CASSRTPGTHGYTF. The CDR3 nucleotides read TGTGCCAGCAGCCGGACACCGGGAACGCATGGCTACACCTTC.

J is TRBJ2-5 and V is TRBV29-1; D is possibly TRBD1 or TRBD2 (5 bases each). The length of the CDR3 is 15 residues. Germline V gene lookup returns CDR1 SQVTM and CDR2 ANQGSEA. V was trimmed by 6 bases and J by 2 bases, leaving 19 bases between them. This CDR3 is CSVDPRGGFQETQYF. DNA of the CDR3: TGCAGCGTGGACCCCCGTGGGGGTTTTCAAGAGACCCAGTACTTC.

This chain joins TRBV28 and TRBJ1-5, with D possibly being TRBD1 (6 bases). The germline CDR1 and CDR2 sequences are MDHEN and SYDVKM. The CDR3 extends over 12 amino acids. V was trimmed by 7 bases and J by 9 bases, leaving 13 bases between them. This CDR3 is CASTDRLMPQHF. CDR3 coding DNA: TGTGCCAGCACCGACAGGTTAATGCCCCAGCATTTT.

The CDR3 loop reads CASSRRGADTQYF. The CDR3 DNA reads TGTGCCAGCAGCCGGCGGGGGGCAGATACGCAGTATTTT. The V gene is TRBV7-2, the J gene TRBJ2-3; 8 bases align to TRBD2. This CDR3 region has 13 residues. Unmatched junction bases numbered 2, after V lost 5 bases and J lost 4 bases. Germline V gene sequence: CDR1 SGHTA, CDR2 FQGNSA.

CDR3 bases: TGTGCCAGCAGAGTACGTTGGGAGAGGACTGAAGCTTTCTTT. The encoded protein is CASRVRWERTEAFF. The chain uses TRBV2 and TRBJ1-1; D gene uncertain. The CDR3 runs 14 residues. Looked up from germline, CDR1 is SNHLY and CDR2 is FYNNEI. V was pared by 6 bases and J by 5 bases, with 16 bases between.

The J gene is TRBJ2-1, the V gene TRBV7-9, with TRBD1 identical over 8 bases. The CDR3 spans 16 residues. Germline V CDR1 and CDR2: SEHNR, FQNEAQ (reference sequence). The junction had 8 bases not matched to a gene; V was cut back by 7 bases and J by 0 bases. In nucleotides, the CDR3 is TGTGCCAGCAACCACCGGACAGGGAGCTCCTACAATGAGCAGTTCTTC. It encodes CASNHRTGSSYNEQFF.

This clone was recorded a few times. The V gene is TRBV30, the J gene TRBJ1-2; 7 positions match TRBD1. V shed 2 bases and J 8 bases; nucleotides not matched to a gene: 8. This CDR3 is 13 amino acids long. Germline CDR1 is GTSNPN and CDR2 is SVGIG (reference sequence). CDR3 bases: TGTGCCTGGAGTACCGGGACAGTCGGGGGCTACACCTTC. Translating it yields CAWSTGTVGGYTF.

The chain carries TRBV6-1 and TRBJ2-7; perhaps TRBD1 as D (5 bases). Germline values: CDR1 MNHNS, CDR2 SASEGT. The CDR3 spans 13 residues. Trimming removed 5 bases from V and 2 bases from J, with 10 bases in between. The CDR3 reads CASSRTFTYEQYF. The CDR3 DNA sequence: TGTGCCAGCAGTCGGACATTTACCTACGAGCAGTACTTC.

V gene TRBV5-6 combines with J gene TRBJ2-2, with 7 positions matching TRBD1. The CDR3 covers 16 residues. The germline V gene has CDR1 SGHDT and CDR2 YYEEEE. V was clipped by 3 bases and J by 2 bases; unmatched bases: 7. CDR3 sequence reads: CASSYLDRINTGELFF. The CDR3, as DNA: TGTGCCAGCAGCTATCTGGACAGGATTAACACCGGGGAGCTGTTTTTT.

This clone was seen only a few times. This rearrangement joins TRBV2 to TRBJ1-1, with no clear D. The CDR3 length is 13 residues. CDR1 SNHLY and CDR2 FYNNEI come from the germline V gene. Trimming took off 11 bases at V and 1 base at J, with 14 bases between the two ends. CDR3 residues: CAAMDAWNTEAFF. CDR3 sequence (DNA): TGTGCCGCAATGGACGCCTGGAACACTGAAGCTTTCTTT.

The V and J genes are TRBV7-2 and TRBJ1-6; TRBD1 matches at 10 bases. CDR1 SGHTA and CDR2 FQGNSA come from the germline V gene. The ends lost 7 bases at V and 9 bases at J; junction bases unmatched: 6. The CDR3 runs to 14 residues. The CDR3 DNA sequence: TGTGCCAGCAACTTCCGGGACAGGGGTTCACCCCTCCACTTT. It yields the protein CASNFRDRGSPLHF.

This clone was found once. The chain carries TRBV30 and TRBJ1-2; no firm D call. Trimming removed 4 bases from V and 2 bases from J, with 14 bases in between. CDR3 size: 14 residues. Germline V gene sequence: CDR1 GTSNPN, CDR2 SVGIG (reference sequence). The CDR3, as DNA: TGTGCCTGGACCGAGGGTATGGGGAACTATGGCTACACCTTC. Translated: CAWTEGMGNYGYTF. Supplemented by reference TRBV30 and TRBJ1-2, the full variable domain reads SQTIHQWPATLVQPVGSPLSLECTVEGTSNPNLYWYRQAAGRGLQLLFYSVGIGQISSEVPQNLSASRPQDRQFILSSKKLLLSDSGFYLCAWTEGMGNYGYTFGSGTRLTVV.

The rearrangement uses TRBV30 and TRBJ1-1; D not resolved. CDR1 is GTSNPN and CDR2 is SVGIG in the germline V gene (reference sequence). Between the trimmed V and J ends, which lost 0 bases and 4 bases, there was a span of 12 bases. This CDR3 comprises 14 residues. In DNA form, the CDR3 reads TGTGCCTGGAGTGTACCTAGTCGGGGCACTGAAGCTTTCTTT. Translation: CAWSVPSRGTEAFF.